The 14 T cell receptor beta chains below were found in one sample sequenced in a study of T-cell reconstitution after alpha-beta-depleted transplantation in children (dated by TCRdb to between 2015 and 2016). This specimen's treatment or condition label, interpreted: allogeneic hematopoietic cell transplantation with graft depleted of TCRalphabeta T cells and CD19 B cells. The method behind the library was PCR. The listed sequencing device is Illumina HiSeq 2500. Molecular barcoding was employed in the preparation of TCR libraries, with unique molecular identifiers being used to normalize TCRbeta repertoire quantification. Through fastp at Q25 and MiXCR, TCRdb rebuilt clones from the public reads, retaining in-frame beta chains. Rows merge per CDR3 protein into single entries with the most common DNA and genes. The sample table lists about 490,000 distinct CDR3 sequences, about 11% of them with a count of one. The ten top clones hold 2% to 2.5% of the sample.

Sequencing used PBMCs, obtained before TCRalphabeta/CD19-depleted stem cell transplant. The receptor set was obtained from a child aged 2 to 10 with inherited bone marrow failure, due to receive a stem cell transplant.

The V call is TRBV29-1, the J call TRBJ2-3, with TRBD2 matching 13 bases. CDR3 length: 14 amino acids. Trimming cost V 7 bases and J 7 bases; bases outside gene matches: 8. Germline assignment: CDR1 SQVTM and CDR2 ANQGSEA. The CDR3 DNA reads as TGCAGCGCAAACGGACTAGCGGGAGTAAATACGCAGTATTTT. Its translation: CSANGLAGVNTQYF.

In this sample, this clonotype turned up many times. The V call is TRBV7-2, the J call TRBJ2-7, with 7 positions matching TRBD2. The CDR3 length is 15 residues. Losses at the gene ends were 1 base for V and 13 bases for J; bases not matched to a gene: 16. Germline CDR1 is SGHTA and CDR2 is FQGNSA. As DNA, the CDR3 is TGTGCCAGCAGCTTAGGAGACTGGGAGGGTAGCACGGAATACTTC. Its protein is CASSLGDWEGSTEYF.

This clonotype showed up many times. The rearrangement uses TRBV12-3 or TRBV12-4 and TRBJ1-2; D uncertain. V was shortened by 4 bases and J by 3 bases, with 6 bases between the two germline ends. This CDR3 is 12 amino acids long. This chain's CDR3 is CASSSGHYGYTF. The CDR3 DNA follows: TGTGCCAGCAGTTCTGGACACTATGGCTACACCTTC.

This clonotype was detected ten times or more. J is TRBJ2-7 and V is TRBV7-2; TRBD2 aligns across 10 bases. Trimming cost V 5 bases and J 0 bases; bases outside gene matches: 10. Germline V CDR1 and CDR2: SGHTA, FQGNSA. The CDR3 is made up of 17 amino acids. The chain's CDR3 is CASSPPRGTSVSYEQYF. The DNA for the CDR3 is TGTGCCAGCAGCCCCCCGCGGGGGACTAGCGTCTCCTACGAGCAGTACTTC. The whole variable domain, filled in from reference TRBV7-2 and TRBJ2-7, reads GAGVSQSPSNKVTEKGKDVELRCDPISGHTALYWYRQSLGQGLEFLIYFQGNSAPDKSGLPSDRFSAERTGGSVSTLTIQRTQQEDSAVYLCASSPPRGTSVSYEQYFGPGTRLTVT.

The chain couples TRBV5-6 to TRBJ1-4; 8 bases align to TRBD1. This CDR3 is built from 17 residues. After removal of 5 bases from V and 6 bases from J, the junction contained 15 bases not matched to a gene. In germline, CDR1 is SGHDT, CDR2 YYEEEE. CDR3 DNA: TGTGCCAGCAGGACCGGGACAGGAGGTGGCCGTGATGAAAAACTGTTTTTT. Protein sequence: CASRTGTGGGRDEKLFF.

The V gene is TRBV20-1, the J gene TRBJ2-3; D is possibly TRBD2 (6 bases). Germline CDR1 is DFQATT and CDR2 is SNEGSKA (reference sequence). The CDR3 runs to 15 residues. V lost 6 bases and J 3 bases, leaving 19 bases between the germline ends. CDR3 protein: CSAPWSAGLTDTQYF. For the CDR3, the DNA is TGCAGTGCCCCATGGAGTGCGGGATTAACAGATACGCAGTATTTT.

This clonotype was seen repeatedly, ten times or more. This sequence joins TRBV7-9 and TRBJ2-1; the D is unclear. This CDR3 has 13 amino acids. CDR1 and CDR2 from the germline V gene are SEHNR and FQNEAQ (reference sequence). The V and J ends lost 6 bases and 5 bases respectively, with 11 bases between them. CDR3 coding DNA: TGTGCCAGCAGGAAAGGCGGACACAATGAGCAGTTCTTC. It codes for CASRKGGHNEQFF.

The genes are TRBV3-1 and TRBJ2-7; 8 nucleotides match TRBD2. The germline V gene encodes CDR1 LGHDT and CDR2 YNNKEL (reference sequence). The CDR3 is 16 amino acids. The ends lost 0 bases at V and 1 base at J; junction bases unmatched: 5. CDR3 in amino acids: CASSQEFTSGSYEQYF. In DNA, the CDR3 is TGTGCCAGCAGCCAAGAATTTACTAGCGGATCCTACGAGCAGTACTTC.

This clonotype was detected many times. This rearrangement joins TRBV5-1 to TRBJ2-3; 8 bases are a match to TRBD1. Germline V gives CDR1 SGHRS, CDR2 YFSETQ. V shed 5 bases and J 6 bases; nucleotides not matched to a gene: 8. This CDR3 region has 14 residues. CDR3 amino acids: CASSSGTGVDTQYF. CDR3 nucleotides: TGCGCCAGCAGTTCCGGGACAGGCGTGGATACGCAGTATTTT.

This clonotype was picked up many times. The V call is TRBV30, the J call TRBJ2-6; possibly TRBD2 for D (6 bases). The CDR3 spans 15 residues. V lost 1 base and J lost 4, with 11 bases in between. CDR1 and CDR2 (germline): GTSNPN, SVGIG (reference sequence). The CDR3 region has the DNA TGTGCCTGGAGTGATGGAGGGTCGGGGGCCAACGTCCTGACTTTC. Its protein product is CAWSDGGSGANVLTF.

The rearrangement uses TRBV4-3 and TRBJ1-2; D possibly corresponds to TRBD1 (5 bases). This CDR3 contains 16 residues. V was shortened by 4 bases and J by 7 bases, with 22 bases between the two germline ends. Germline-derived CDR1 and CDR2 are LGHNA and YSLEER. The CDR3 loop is CASSPHNTGLSIGYTF. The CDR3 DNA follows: TGCGCCAGCAGCCCCCACAACACAGGACTGTCTATTGGCTACACCTTC.

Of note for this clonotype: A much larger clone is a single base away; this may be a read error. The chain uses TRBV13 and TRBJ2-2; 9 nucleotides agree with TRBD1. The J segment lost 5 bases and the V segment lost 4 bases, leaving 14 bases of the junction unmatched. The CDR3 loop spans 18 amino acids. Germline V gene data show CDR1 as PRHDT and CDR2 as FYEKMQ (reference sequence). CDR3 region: CASSSTKGQGWGTGELFF. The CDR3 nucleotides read TGTGCCAGCAGCTCGACAAAGGGACAGGGATGGGGGACCGGGGAGCTGTTTTTT.

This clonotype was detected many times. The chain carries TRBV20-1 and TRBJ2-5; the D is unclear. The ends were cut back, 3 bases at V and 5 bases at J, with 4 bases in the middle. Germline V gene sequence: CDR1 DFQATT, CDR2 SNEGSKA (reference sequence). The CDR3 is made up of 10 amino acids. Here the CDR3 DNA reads TGCAGTGCTAGCTCGGAGACCCAGTACTTC. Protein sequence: CSASSETQYF.

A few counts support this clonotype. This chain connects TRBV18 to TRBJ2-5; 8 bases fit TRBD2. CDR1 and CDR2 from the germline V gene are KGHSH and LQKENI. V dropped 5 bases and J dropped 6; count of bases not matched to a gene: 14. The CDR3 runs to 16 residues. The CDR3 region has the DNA TGTGCCAGCTCATCCCTAAGCGGGGGCCTACAACAGACCCAGTACTTC. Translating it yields CASSSLSGGLQQTQYF.